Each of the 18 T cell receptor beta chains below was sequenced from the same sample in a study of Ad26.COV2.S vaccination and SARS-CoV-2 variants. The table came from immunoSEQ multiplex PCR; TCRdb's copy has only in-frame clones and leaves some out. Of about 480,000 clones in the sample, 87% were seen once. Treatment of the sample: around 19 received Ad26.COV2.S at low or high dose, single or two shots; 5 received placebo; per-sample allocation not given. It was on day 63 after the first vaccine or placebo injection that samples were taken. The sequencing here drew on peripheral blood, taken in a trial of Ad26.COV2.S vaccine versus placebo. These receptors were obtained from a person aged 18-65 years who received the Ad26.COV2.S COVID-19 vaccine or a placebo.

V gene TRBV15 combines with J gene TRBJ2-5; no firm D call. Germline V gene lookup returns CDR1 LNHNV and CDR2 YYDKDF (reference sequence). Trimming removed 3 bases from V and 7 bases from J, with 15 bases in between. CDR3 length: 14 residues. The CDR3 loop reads CATSSAGPTRTQYF. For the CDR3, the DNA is TGTGCCACCAGCAGTGCCGGACCCACCCGGACCCAGTACTTC.

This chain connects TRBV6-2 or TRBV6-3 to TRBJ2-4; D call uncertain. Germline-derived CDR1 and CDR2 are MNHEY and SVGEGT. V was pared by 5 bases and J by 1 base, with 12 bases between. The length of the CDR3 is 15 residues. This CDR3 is CASSGPSSAKNIQYF. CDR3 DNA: TGTGCCAGCAGTGGACCGAGTTCCGCCAAAAACATTCAGTACTTC.

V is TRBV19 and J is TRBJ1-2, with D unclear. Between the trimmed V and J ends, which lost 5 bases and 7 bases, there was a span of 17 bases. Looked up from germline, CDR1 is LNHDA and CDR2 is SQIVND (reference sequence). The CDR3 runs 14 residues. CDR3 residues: CASSYKNDWGGYTF. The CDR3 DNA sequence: TGTGCCAGTAGTTATAAGAACGACTGGGGTGGCTACACCTTC.

The CDR3 here is CASSPFRGKNTEAFF. CDR3 bases: TGTGCCAGCTCACCCTTCAGGGGAAAGAACACTGAAGCTTTCTTT. The chain is built from TRBV18 and TRBJ1-1; D might be TRBD1 (6 bases). Trimming cost V 3 bases and J 1 base, with 12 bases left between them. This CDR3 spans 15 amino acids. Germline CDR1 KGHSH, CDR2 LQKENI.

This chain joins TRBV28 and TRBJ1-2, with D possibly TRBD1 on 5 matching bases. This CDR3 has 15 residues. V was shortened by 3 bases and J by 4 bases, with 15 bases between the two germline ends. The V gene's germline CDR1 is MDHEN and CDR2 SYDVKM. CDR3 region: CASSFVRGISYGYTF. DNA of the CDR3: TGTGCCAGCAGTTTTGTCCGGGGCATATCCTATGGCTACACCTTC.

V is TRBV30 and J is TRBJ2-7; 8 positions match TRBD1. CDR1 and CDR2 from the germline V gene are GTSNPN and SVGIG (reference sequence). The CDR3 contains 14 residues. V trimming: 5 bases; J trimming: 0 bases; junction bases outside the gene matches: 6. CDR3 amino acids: CAWGGQVLSYEQYF. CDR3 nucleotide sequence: TGTGCCTGGGGGGGACAGGTTCTCTCCTACGAGCAGTACTTC.

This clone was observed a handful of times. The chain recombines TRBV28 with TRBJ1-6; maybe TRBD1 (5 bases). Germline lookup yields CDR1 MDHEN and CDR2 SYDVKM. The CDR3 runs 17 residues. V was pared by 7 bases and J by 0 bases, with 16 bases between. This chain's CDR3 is CASTPSGTSSYNSPLHF. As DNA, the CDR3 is TGTGCCAGCACCCCGTCAGGGACTAGCTCCTATAATTCACCCCTCCACTTT.

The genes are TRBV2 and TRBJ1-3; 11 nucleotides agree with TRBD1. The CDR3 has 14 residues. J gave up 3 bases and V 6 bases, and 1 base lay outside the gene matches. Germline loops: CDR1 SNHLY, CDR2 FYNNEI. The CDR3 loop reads CASRGTGGGNTIYF. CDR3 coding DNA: TGTGCCAGCAGGGGGACAGGGGGTGGAAACACCATATATTTT.

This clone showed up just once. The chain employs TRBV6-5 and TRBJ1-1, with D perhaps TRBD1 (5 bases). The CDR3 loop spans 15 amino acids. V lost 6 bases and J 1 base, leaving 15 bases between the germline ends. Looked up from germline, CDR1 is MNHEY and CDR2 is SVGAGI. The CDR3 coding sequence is TGTGCCAGCAGACAGGACGCTTGGGGGAACACTGAAGCTTTCTTT. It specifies CASRQDAWGNTEAFF.

CDR3 DNA sequence: TGTGCCAGCAGTGAAGCCGGAGGCCTACTCTCCCAGCCCCAGCATTTT. Encoded protein: CASSEAGGLLSQPQHF. The chain joins TRBV6-1 to TRBJ1-5, with no clear D. This CDR3 comprises 16 residues. CDR1 is MNHNS and CDR2 is SASEGT in the germline V gene. V was shortened by 0 bases and J by 7 bases, with 16 bases between the two germline ends.

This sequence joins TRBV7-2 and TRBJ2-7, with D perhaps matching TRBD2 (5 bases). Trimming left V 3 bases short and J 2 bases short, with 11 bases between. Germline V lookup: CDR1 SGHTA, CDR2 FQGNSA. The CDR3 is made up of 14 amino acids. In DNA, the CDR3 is TGTGCCAGCAGCTTGGCCACGGGGACCTACGAGCAGTACTTC. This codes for CASSLATGTYEQYF.

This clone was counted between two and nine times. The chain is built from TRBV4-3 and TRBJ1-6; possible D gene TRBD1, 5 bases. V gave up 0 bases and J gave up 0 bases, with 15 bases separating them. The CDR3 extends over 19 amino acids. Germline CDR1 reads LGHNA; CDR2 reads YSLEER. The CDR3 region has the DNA TGCGCCAGCAGCCAAGATTACACGGGGGGAAGCTCCTATAATTCACCCCTCCACTTT. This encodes CASSQDYTGGSSYNSPLHF.

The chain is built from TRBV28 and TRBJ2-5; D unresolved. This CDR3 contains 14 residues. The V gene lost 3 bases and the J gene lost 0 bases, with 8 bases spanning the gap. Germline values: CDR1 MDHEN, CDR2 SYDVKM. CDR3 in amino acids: CASSFRGYQETQYF. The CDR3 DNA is TGTGCCAGCAGTTTTAGAGGCTACCAAGAGACCCAGTACTTC.

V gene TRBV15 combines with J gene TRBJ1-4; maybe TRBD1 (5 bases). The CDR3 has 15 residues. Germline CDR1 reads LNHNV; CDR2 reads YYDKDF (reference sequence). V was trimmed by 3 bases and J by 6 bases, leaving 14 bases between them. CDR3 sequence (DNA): TGTGCCACCAGCAGTTTCGGACACGGAGATGAAAAACTGTTTTTT. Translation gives CATSSFGHGDEKLFF.

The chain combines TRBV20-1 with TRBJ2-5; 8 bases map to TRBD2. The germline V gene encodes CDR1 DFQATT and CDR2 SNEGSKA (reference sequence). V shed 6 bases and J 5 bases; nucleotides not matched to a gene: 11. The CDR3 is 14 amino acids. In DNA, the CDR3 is TGCAGTGCCAGTGGGGTCGGGAGGGCCGAGACCCAGTACTTC. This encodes CSASGVGRAETQYF.

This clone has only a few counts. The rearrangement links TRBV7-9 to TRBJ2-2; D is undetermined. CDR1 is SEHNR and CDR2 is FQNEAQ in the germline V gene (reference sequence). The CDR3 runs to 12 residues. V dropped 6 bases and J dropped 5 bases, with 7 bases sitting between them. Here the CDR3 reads CASSHITGELFF. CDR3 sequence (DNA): TGTGCCAGCAGTCATATAACCGGGGAGCTGTTTTTT.

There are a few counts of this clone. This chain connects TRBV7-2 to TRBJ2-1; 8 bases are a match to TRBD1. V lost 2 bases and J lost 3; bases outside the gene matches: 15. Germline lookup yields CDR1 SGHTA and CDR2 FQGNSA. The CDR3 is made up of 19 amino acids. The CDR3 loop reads CASSLRSPRYRGNYNEQFF. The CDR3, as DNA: TGTGCCAGCAGCTTAAGGTCCCCCCGATACAGGGGGAACTACAATGAGCAGTTCTTC.

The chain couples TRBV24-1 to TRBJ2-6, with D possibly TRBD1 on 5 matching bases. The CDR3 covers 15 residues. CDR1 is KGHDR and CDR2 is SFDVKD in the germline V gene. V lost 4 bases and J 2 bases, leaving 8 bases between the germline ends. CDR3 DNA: TGTGCCACCAGTGACCCCAGGGCTGGGGCCAACGTCCTGACTTTC. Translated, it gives CATSDPRAGANVLTF.